This T cell receptor (beta chain) was recorded in a study of blood T cells in healthy people across ages. V was cut by 5 bases and J by 6 bases, with 15 bases left in between. The CDR3 runs to 13 residues. The germline V gene encodes CDR1 DFQATT and CDR2 SNEGSKA (reference sequence). In regard to this clonotype: Its antigen is not known.

The use of a sample-barcoded 5' primer and a J-beta primer mix characterized a second PCR of 7 to 11 cycles. Tagging of each cDNA molecule was performed by a template-switch adaptor with 12 random nucleotides. CDR3-containing paired-end reads numbered at least 2.5 million in each sample. TCRdb called the 5' RACE reads again in MiXCR, with one record for every CDR3 protein. The sample contains about 1,600,000 distinct CDR3 sequences, around two fifths of which appear only once. The extraction recovered at least 6 micrograms of total RNA per sample. Study outcomes and limitations: TCR beta diversity, measured per million T cells, fell in a roughly linear way with age.

This sequence was found in a woman younger than 35 in good health. Input material: blood. V usage is TRBV20-1 and J usage is TRBJ2-3; weak D call: TRBD2 (5 bases). The CDR3, as DNA: TGCAGTGCTTCTTACGACTTAGCGGATACGCAGTATTTT. Protein sequence: CSASYDLADTQYF.